The next 32 T cell receptor beta chains were all read from a single sample in a study of blood T cell repertoires in COVID-19. Clones were sequenced by immunoSEQ multiplex PCR, and TCRdb holds only the in-frame ones, with some missing. The table includes more than 70,000 clones, around 84% detected once. Material for sequencing was peripheral blood. These receptors all stem from a woman aged 80 or over in a cohort sampled during active or convalescent COVID-19.

This rearrangement joins TRBV2 to TRBJ1-1; 9 bases match TRBD1. CDR1 is SNHLY, CDR2 FYNNEI, per germline. This CDR3 is built from 19 residues. Losses at the gene ends were 2 bases for V and 1 base for J; bases not matched to a gene: 14. The CDR3 nucleotides read TGTGCCAGCAGTGAACGACCGGCGGGACAGGGACGGGGGAACACTGAAGCTTTCTTT. Residues: CASSERPAGQGRGNTEAFF.

The J gene is TRBJ1-6, the V gene TRBV7-9; 9 nucleotides align to TRBD1. The germline CDR1 and CDR2 sequences are SEHNR and FQNEAQ (reference sequence). This CDR3 is built from 15 residues. This chain's CDR3 is CAAAVGTGSLSPLHF. DNA of the CDR3: TGTGCGGCCGCGGTAGGGACAGGGTCTCTTTCACCCCTCCACTTT.

The V call is TRBV30, the J call TRBJ2-7, with 8 bases identical to TRBD1. The CDR3 totals 12 residues. Germline values: CDR1 GTSNPN, CDR2 SVGIG (reference sequence). Trimming took 2 bases from V and 5 from J; bases not matched to a gene: 2. The CDR3, as DNA: TGTGCCTGGAGTAAGACAGGGGACGAGCAGTACTTC. Residues: CAWSKTGDEQYF.

This CDR3 reads CASSYHRRAYEQYF. CDR3 DNA sequence: TGTGCCAGCAGTTACCACAGGAGAGCCTACGAGCAGTACTTC. The gene calls are TRBV6-5 and TRBJ2-7; possible D gene TRBD1, 5 bases. The CDR3 loop spans 14 amino acids. V was trimmed by 2 bases and J by 2 bases, leaving 10 bases between them. Looked up from germline, CDR1 is MNHEY and CDR2 is SVGAGI.

This rearrangement joins TRBV3-1 (or the pseudogene TRBV3-2) to TRBJ2-3; 9 nucleotides line up with TRBD2. V shed 2 bases, J shed 5 bases, and the junction held 17 bases outside the gene matches. The CDR3 spans 19 residues. Germline lookup yields CDR1 LGHDT and CDR2 YNNKEL (reference sequence). The CDR3 loop is CASSQTPGGRGRAKDTQYF. DNA of the CDR3: TGTGCCAGCAGCCAAACACCCGGGGGTCGCGGGAGGGCCAAAGATACGCAGTATTTT.

The chain carries TRBV5-1 and TRBJ1-5; unclear D gene. Germline CDR1 SGHRS, CDR2 YFSETQ. V lost 0 bases to trimming and J lost 2 bases, with 9 bases between them. CDR3 length: 15 residues. The CDR3 DNA follows: TGCGCCAGCAGCTTGGAGGGAGGCGGCAATCAGCCCCAGCATTTT. Translation: CASSLEGGGNQPQHF.

V gene TRBV28 combines with J gene TRBJ2-7; tentatively, D is TRBD1 (6 bases). The CDR3 runs 15 residues. V was pared by 5 bases and J by 3 bases, with 17 bases between. CDR1 MDHEN and CDR2 SYDVKM come from the germline V gene. The CDR3 nucleotides are TGTGCCAGCAGTCGCCAGGGACAAAAGAGCTACGAGCAGTACTTC. Translating gives CASSRQGQKSYEQYF. Looking up the rest from reference TRBV28 and TRBJ2-7 gives the full variable domain: DVKVTQSSRYLVKRTGEKVFLECVQDMDHENMFWYRQDPGLGLRLIYFSYDVKMKEKGDIPEGYSVSREKKERFSLILESASTNQTSMYLCASSRQGQKSYEQYFGPGTRLTVT.

Here the CDR3 DNA reads TGTGCCAGCAGCCCTACAGGGAACACTGAAGCTTTCTTT. Its translation: CASSPTGNTEAFF. This chain uses TRBV7-9 with TRBJ1-1; D might be TRBD1 (5 bases). The CDR3 length is 13 residues. The V and J ends lost 5 bases and 1 base respectively, with 8 bases between them. Looked up from germline, CDR1 is SEHNR and CDR2 is FQNEAQ (reference sequence).

The V gene is TRBV11-3, the J gene TRBJ2-3, with TRBD2 identical over 9 bases. J lost 2 bases, V lost 2 bases, and 11 bases had no gene match. The CDR3 totals 18 residues. Germline lookup yields CDR1 SGHNT and CDR2 YENEEA. The CDR3 DNA follows: TGTGCCAGCAGCTTAAGGTTCCGGCTAGCGGGGACCACAGATACGCAGTATTTT. It yields the protein CASSLRFRLAGTTDTQYF.

The chain has TRBV2 and TRBJ2-1; possible D gene TRBD1, 5 bases. CDR1 is SNHLY and CDR2 is FYNNEI in the germline V gene. V lost 2 bases and J 4 bases, leaving 6 bases between the germline ends. The CDR3 spans 13 residues. The CDR3 reads CASSERTYNEQFF. CDR3 coding DNA: TGTGCCAGCAGTGAAAGGACATACAATGAGCAGTTCTTC.

This clone was picked up a small number of times. V and J are TRBV11-3 and TRBJ1-1; D not resolved. This CDR3 is built from 11 residues. Trimming removed 5 bases at V and 3 bases at J, with 4 bases between. Germline assignment: CDR1 SGHNT and CDR2 YENEEA. The CDR3 DNA sequence: TGTGCCAGCAGCCCGGACACTGAAGCTTTCTTT. As protein: CASSPDTEAFF.

This clone appeared once. V usage is TRBV19 and J usage is TRBJ1-1; the D gene is possibly TRBD1 (5 bases). This CDR3 region has 13 residues. V gave up 5 bases and J gave up 5 bases, with 12 bases separating them. Looked up from germline, CDR1 is LNHDA and CDR2 is SQIVND (reference sequence). The CDR3 DNA is TGTGCCAGTAGTGCCAGGGTGGTTACTGAAGCTTTCTTT. Amino acids: CASSARVVTEAFF.

The chain employs TRBV5-4 and TRBJ2-1; unclear D gene. CDR1 and CDR2 (germline): SGHNT, YYREEE (reference sequence). The CDR3 consists of 15 residues. V lost 5 bases and J lost 9, with 21 bases in between. The CDR3 loop reads CASRPLAGPLGEQFF. The CDR3 DNA reads TGTGCCAGCAGGCCTTTGGCAGGTCCGCTGGGTGAGCAGTTCTTC.

The rearrangement links TRBV7-8 to TRBJ2-2, with 7 bases that match TRBD1. The CDR3 totals 16 residues. Looked up from germline, CDR1 is SGHVS and CDR2 is FQNEAQ. The ends lost 5 bases at V and 4 bases at J; junction bases unmatched: 10. This CDR3 is CASSPPRQGSTGELFF. The CDR3 DNA follows: TGTGCCAGCAGCCCTCCCCGACAGGGTAGCACCGGGGAGCTGTTTTTT.

A word on this clone: Relative to the germline gene, one junction end is altered; a read error may explain this. The V and J genes are TRBV7-7 and TRBJ2-1; maybe TRBD1 (6 bases). The CDR3 extends over 14 amino acids. Germline assignment: CDR1 SSHAT and CDR2 FNYEAQ (reference sequence). CDR3 in amino acids: CASRGRGVGNEQFF. The CDR3 DNA reads as TGTGCTAGCAGAGGCAGGGGAGTCGGGAATGAGCAGTTCTTC.

The chain couples TRBV6-5 to TRBJ1-1, with 8 bases identical to TRBD1. Germline trimming cut 5 bases from V and 4 bases from J; bases unmatched to any gene: 3. This CDR3 spans 13 amino acids. The germline CDR1 and CDR2 sequences are MNHEY and SVGAGI. CDR3 nucleotides: TGTGCCAGCAGTCCGGACAGGGTCACTGAAGCTTTCTTT. This translates into CASSPDRVTEAFF.

The chain uses TRBV5-1 and TRBJ2-3; the D gene is possibly TRBD1 (6 bases). Trimming removed 4 bases at V and 2 bases at J, with 17 bases between. The CDR3 length is 16 residues. Per the germline V gene, CDR1 is SGHRS and CDR2 is YFSETQ. CDR3 coding DNA: TGCGCCAGCAGCGCGACAGGACTGGTAAACACAGATACGCAGTATTTT. Translating gives CASSATGLVNTDTQYF.

The V call is TRBV7-8, the J call TRBJ1-2; TRBD1 is a possible D gene (5 bases). From germline, CDR1 is SGHVS and CDR2 FQNEAQ. V was pared by 5 bases and J by 3 bases, with 10 bases between. The CDR3 is made up of 13 amino acids. CDR3 bases: TGTGCCAGCAGCCTCGACAGAGACTATGGCTACACCTTC. It is translated as CASSLDRDYGYTF.

The V call is TRBV19, the J call TRBJ1-3, with D maybe TRBD1 (6 bases). This CDR3 region has 15 residues. Germline values: CDR1 LNHDA, CDR2 SQIVND (reference sequence). The V end lost 9 bases, the J end lost 2 bases, and 17 bases lay between the germline ends. The CDR3 spells CASRGSRGTGNTIYF. The CDR3 DNA reads TGTGCCAGCCGAGGGAGCAGGGGCACTGGAAACACCATATATTTT. Combining the CDR3 with reference TRBV19 and TRBJ1-3 gives the whole variable domain DGGITQSPKYLFRKEGQNVTLSCEQNLNHDAMYWYRQDPGQGLRLIYYSQIVNDFQKGDIAEGYSVSREKKESFPLTVTSAQKNPTAFYLCASRGSRGTGNTIYFGEGSWLTVV.

This chain joins TRBV28 and TRBJ1-2; D remains ambiguous. Trimming cost V 11 bases and J 0 bases, with 7 bases left between them. The germline V gene encodes CDR1 MDHEN and CDR2 SYDVKM. CDR3 length equals 11 residues. The CDR3: CAGQSNYGYTF. The CDR3 nucleotides read TGTGCCGGCCAGTCTAACTATGGCTACACCTTC.

The V call is TRBV30, the J call TRBJ1-1, with D hard to call. This CDR3 region has 12 residues. Trimming left V 4 bases short and J 3 bases short, with 9 bases between. The V gene's germline CDR1 is GTSNPN and CDR2 SVGIG (reference sequence). The CDR3 DNA sequence: TGTGCCTGGACCGCTCGGGACACTGAAGCTTTCTTT. Its translation is CAWTARDTEAFF.

This clone was seen a single time. The V call is TRBV27, the J call TRBJ1-3; D not certain. CDR3 length: 15 amino acids. From germline, CDR1 is MNHEY and CDR2 SMNVEV (reference sequence). V lost 3 bases to trimming and J lost 2 bases, with 11 bases between them. The CDR3 is CASSLSRAAGNTIYF. CDR3 sequence (DNA): TGTGCCAGCAGTTTGTCCCGAGCGGCTGGAAACACCATATATTTT.

This clone was recorded a few times. The gene calls are TRBV10-3 and TRBJ1-5, with 9 bases matching TRBD1. CDR3 length: 14 residues. J gave up 3 bases and V 6 bases, and 3 bases lay outside the gene matches. From germline, CDR1 is ENHRY and CDR2 SYGVKD. The DNA for the CDR3 is TGTGCCATCAGCTGGACAGGGGACAATCAGCCCCAGCATTTT. Amino acids: CAISWTGDNQPQHF.

The CDR3 DNA reads as TGTGCCAGCTCACCGACCGGGGGGAACAATCAGCCCCAGCATTTT. It specifies CASSPTGGNNQPQHF. J is TRBJ1-5 and V is TRBV18; D is perhaps TRBD1 (5 bases). V was trimmed by 3 bases and J by 3 bases, leaving 12 bases between them. Germline CDR1 KGHSH, CDR2 LQKENI. This CDR3 comprises 15 residues.

This clone has more than one count but fewer than ten. The chain carries TRBV5-1 and TRBJ2-3; TRBD2 matches 9 bases. The CDR3 has 16 residues. Trimming at V came to 6 bases and at J to 4 bases, leaving 12 bases not matched to a gene. Germline V lookup: CDR1 SGHRS, CDR2 YFSETQ. The CDR3 is CASTPGSSGNADTQYF. In DNA form, the CDR3 reads TGCGCCAGCACCCCTGGCTCTAGCGGGAACGCAGATACGCAGTATTTT. The complete variable domain, with remaining parts taken from reference TRBV5-1 and TRBJ2-3, reads KAGVTQTPRYLIKTRGQQVTLSCSPISGHRSVSWYQQTPGQGLQFLFEYFSETQRNKGNFPGRFSGRQFSNSRSEMNVSTLELGDSALYLCASTPGSSGNADTQYFGPGTRLTVL.

The chain couples TRBV7-3 to TRBJ2-3; no firm D call. Trimming took 6 bases from V and 6 from J, leaving 16 bases between them. The CDR3 totals 14 residues. Germline CDR1 and CDR2: SGHTA and FQGTGA. The DNA for the CDR3 is TGTGCCAGCAGTCTAAGCATATGGGCGGATACGCAGTATTTT. It translates to CASSLSIWADTQYF. Filled out from reference TRBV7-3 and TRBJ2-3, the complete variable domain reads GAGVSQTPSNKVTEKGKYVELRCDPISGHTALYWYRQSLGQGPEFLIYFQGTGAADDSGLPNDRFFAVRPEGSVSTLKIQRTERGDSAVYLCASSLSIWADTQYFGPGTRLTVL.

There are a few counts of this clone. The chain has TRBV6-6 and TRBJ2-3; D is unresolved. Germline-derived CDR1 and CDR2 are MNHNY and SVGAGI (reference sequence). V dropped 6 bases and J dropped 5 bases, with 18 bases sitting between them. CDR3 length: 15 residues. The CDR3 coding sequence is TGTGCCAGCAGCCGAAATGTCTGGCAGGAAGATACGCAGTATTTT. Encoded protein: CASSRNVWQEDTQYF.

The rearrangement links TRBV3-1 (or the pseudogene TRBV3-2) to TRBJ2-1, with 9 bases matching TRBD2. With V trimmed by 1 base and J by 5 bases, 9 bases remained unmatched. CDR3 size: 17 residues. CDR1 and CDR2 from the germline V gene are LGHDT and YNNKEL (reference sequence). CDR3 loop: CASSQVARASGNNEQFF. CDR3 DNA: TGTGCCAGCAGCCAAGTGGCGCGGGCTAGCGGGAACAATGAGCAGTTCTTC.

The rearrangement joins TRBV5-8 to TRBJ1-2, with 9 bases matching TRBD1. V was clipped by 7 bases and J by 6 bases; unmatched bases: 10. The CDR3 runs 14 residues. Germline values: CDR1 SGHTS, CDR2 YDEGEE. CDR3 DNA sequence: TGTGCCAGCTTACGGACAGGGGAGTTGAATGGCTACACCTTC. Amino acids: CASLRTGELNGYTF. Drawing the rest from reference TRBV5-8 and TRBJ1-2, the complete variable domain is EAGVTQSPTHLIKTRGQQATLRCSPISGHTSVYWYQQALGLGLQFLLWYDEGEERNRGNFPPRFSGRQFPNYSSELNVNALELEDSALYLCASLRTGELNGYTFGSGTRLTVV.

V is TRBV28 and J is TRBJ1-5; the D is unclear. This CDR3 is built from 14 residues. From germline, CDR1 is MDHEN and CDR2 SYDVKM. Trimming removed 2 bases from V and 4 bases from J, with 9 bases in between. The CDR3 bases are TGTGCCAGCAGTTTACCCGGTCCGAATCAGCCCCAGCATTTT. This codes for CASSLPGPNQPQHF.

The chain couples TRBV30 to TRBJ1-1; TRBD1 matches at 7 bases. The germline gives CDR1 GTSNPN, CDR2 SVGIG (reference sequence). Germline trimming cut 3 bases from V and 9 bases from J; bases unmatched to any gene: 16. The length of the CDR3 is 15 residues. The chain's CDR3 is CAWSLPGTAISQAFF. DNA of the CDR3: TGTGCCTGGAGCTTACCCGGGACAGCAATTTCCCAAGCTTTCTTT.

The CDR3 DNA reads TGCGCCAGCAGTGAGAGGGACAGTAGAGGCTATGGCTACACCTTC. Protein product: CASSERDSRGYGYTF. J is TRBJ1-2 and V is TRBV10-2; 7 bases are a match to TRBD1. Germline V gives CDR1 WSHSY, CDR2 SAAADI. J lost 4 bases, V lost 2 bases, and 7 bases had no gene match. This CDR3 contains 15 residues.